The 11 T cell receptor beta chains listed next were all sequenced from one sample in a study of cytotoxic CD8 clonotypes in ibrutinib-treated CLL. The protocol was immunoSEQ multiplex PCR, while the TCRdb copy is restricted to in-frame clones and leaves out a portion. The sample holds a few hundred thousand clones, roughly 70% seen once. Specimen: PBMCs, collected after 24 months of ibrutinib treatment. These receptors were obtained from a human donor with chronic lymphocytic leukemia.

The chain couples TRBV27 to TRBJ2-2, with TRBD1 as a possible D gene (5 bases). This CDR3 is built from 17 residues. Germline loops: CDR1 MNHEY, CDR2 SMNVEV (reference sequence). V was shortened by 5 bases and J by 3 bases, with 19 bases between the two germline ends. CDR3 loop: CASSIRDFGRDTGELFF. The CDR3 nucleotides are TGTGCCAGCAGTATCAGGGATTTTGGGCGCGACACCGGGGAGCTGTTTTTT.

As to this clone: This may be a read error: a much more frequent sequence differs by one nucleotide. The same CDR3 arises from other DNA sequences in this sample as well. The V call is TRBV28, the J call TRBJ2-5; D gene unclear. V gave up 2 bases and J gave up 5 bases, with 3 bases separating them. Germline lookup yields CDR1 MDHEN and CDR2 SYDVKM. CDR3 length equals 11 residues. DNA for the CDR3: TGTGCCAGCAGTTTAGGGGAGACCCAGTACTTC. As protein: CASSLGETQYF. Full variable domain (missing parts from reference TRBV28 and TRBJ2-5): DVKVTQSSRYLVKRTGEKVFLECVQDMDHENMFWYRQDPGLGLRLIYFSYDVKMKEKGDIPEGYSVSREKKERFSLILESASTNQTSMYLCASSLGETQYFGPGTRLLVL.

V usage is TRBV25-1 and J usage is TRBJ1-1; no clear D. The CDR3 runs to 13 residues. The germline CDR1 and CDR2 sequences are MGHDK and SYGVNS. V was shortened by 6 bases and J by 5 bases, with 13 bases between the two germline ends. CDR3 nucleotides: TGTGCCAGCAGCCTACAGACGACGACTGAAGCTTTCTTT. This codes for CASSLQTTTEAFF.

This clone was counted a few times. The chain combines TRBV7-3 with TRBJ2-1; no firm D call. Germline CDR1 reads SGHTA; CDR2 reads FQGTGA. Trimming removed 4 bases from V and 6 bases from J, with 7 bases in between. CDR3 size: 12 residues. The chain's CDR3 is CASSSSPNEQFF. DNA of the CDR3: TGTGCCAGCAGCTCATCCCCCAATGAGCAGTTCTTC.

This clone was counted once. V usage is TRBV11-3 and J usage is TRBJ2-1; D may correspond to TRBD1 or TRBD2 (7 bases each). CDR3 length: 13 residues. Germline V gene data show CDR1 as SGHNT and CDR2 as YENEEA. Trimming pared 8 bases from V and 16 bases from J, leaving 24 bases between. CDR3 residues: CASSHRGQRGLFF. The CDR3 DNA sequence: TGTGCCAGCTCCCACCGGGGACAGCGGGGACTTTTCTTC. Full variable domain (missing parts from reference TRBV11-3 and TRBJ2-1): EAGVVQSPRYKIIEKKQPVAFWCNPISGHNTLYWYLQNLGQGPELLIRYENEEAVDDSQLPKDRFSAERLKGVDSTLKIQPAELGDSAVYLCASSHRGQRGLFFGPGTRLTVL.

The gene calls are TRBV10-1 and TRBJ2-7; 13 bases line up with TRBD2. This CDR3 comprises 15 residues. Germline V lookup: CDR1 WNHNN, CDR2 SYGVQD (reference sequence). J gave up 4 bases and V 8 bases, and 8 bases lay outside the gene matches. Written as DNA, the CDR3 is TGCGCCAGCGCCCTGGGACTAGCGGGAACTTACGAGCAGTACTTC. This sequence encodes CASALGLAGTYEQYF.

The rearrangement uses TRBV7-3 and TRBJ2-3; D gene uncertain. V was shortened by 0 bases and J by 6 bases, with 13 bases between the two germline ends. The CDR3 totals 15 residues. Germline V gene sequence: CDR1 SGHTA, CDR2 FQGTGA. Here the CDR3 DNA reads TGTGCCAGCAGCTTAACGGAGCCTAGACCGGATACGCAGTATTTT. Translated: CASSLTEPRPDTQYF.

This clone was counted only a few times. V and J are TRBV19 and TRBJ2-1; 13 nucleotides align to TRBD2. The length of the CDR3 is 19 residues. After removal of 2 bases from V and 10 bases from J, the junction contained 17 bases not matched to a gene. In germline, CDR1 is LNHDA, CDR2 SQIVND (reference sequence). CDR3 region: CASSILGMGLAGHVWEQFF. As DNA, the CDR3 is TGTGCCAGTAGTATACTGGGTATGGGACTAGCGGGACACGTTTGGGAGCAGTTCTTC.

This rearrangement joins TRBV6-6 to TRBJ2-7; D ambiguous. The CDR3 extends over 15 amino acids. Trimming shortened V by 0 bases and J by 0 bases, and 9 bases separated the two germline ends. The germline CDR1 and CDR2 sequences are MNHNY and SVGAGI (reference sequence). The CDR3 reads CASSYSITHSYEQYF. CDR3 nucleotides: TGTGCCAGCAGTTACTCGATCACTCACTCCTACGAGCAGTACTTC.

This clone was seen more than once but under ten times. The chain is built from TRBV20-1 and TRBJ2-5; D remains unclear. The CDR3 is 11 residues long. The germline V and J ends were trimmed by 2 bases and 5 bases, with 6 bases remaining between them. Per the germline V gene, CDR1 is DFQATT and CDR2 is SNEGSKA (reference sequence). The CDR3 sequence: CSARSRETQYF. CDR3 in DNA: TGCAGTGCTAGATCTAGGGAGACCCAGTACTTC.

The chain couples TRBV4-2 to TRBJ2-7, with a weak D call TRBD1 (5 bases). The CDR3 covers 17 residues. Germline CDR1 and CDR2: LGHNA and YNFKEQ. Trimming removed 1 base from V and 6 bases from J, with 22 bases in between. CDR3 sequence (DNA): TGTGCCAGCAGCCAAGCGAGAGACAGTGATACCCTGGGCGAGCAGTACTTC. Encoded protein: CASSQARDSDTLGEQYF.